This T cell receptor beta chain was recorded in a study of cytomegalovirus exposure and HLA in healthy donors. Regarding the study as a whole: Apart from CMV serostatus, no immune exposure information was available.

This CDR3 region has 15 residues. The ends were cut back, 2 bases at V and 8 bases at J, with 13 bases in the middle. Germline CDR1 is SGHTA and CDR2 is FQGNSA. A word on this clone: As yet, its antigen is unknown.

Both 60 Vbeta primers and 13 Jbeta primers went into the PCR. The assay was immunoSEQ multiplex PCR, and TCRdb's table has in-frame clones only and misses some. The sample includes roughly 180,000 clones, roughly 74% of them seen just once. Sequenced sample: PBMCs. This chain uses TRBV7-2 with TRBJ1-6; D is undetermined. This receptor was obtained from a female donor in good health and CMV-seronegative. CDR3 in amino acids: CASSLQPRIDSPLHF. The CDR3 DNA is TGTGCCAGCAGCTTACAACCCAGGATTGATTCACCCCTCCACTTT. Full variable domain (remainder filled in from reference TRBV7-2 and TRBJ1-6): GAGVSQSPSNKVTEKGKDVELRCDPISGHTALYWYRQSLGQGLEFLIYFQGNSAPDKSGLPSDRFSAERTGGSVSTLTIQRTQQEDSAVYLCASSLQPRIDSPLHFGNGTRLTVT.